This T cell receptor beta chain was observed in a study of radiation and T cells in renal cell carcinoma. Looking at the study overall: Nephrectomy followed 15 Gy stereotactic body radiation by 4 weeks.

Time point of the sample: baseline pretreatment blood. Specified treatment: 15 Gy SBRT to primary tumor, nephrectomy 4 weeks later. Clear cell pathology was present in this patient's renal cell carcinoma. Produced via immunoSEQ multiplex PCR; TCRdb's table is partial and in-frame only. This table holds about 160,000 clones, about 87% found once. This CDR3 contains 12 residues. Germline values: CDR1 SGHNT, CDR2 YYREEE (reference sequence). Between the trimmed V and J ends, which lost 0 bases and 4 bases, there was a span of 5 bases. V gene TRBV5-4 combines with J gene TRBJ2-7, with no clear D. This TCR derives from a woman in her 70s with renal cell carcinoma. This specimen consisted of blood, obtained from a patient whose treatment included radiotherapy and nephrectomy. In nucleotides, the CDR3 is TGTGCCAGCAGCTTGGCCGCTTACGAGCAGTACTTC. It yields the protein CASSLAAYEQYF.